A single TCR beta chain is shown here with its context. Antigen: not known. The data originate from a study of T cells expressing NK-cell markers. Study information: It was sorted CD3+CD56-NKG2C+, CD3+CD56+NKG2C- and CD3+CD56+NKG2C+ T cells that provided the TCR beta repertoires. Study-wide findings and caveats: As a fraction of CD8+ T cells, dominant NKG2C+ clonotypes reached about 1.0-8% in six donors.

Germline assignment: CDR1 DFQATT and CDR2 SNEGSKA (reference sequence). The CDR3 totals 14 residues. As the method of synthesis, 5'RACE template switching with UMIs yielded TCR beta cDNA. Reanalyzing the 5' RACE reads, TCRdb keeps one entry per CDR3 protein, without DNA. This table lists hundreds of thousands of distinct CDR3 sequences. The TCR comes from a man aged 18 to 69 in good health. Material: blood T cells: a sorted CD56 or NKG2C T cell subset, CD4+ or CD8+ T cells, or bulk PBMC T cells (not recorded which). The rearrangement joins TRBV20-1 to TRBJ2-7; there is no DNA to check the TCRdb D call of TRBD2. CDR3 sequence reads: CSARIPSPNYEQYF.